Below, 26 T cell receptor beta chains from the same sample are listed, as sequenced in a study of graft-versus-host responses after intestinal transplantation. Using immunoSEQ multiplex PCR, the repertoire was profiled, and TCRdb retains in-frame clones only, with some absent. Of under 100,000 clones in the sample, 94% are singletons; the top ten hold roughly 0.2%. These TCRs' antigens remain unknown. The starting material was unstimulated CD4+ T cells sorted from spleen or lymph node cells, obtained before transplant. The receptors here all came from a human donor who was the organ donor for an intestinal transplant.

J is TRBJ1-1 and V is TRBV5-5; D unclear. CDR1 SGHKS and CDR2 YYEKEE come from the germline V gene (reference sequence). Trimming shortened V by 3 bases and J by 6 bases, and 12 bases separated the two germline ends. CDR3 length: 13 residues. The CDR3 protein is CASSSPRIAEAFF. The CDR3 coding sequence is TGTGCCAGCAGCTCGCCCAGGATCGCTGAAGCTTTCTTT.

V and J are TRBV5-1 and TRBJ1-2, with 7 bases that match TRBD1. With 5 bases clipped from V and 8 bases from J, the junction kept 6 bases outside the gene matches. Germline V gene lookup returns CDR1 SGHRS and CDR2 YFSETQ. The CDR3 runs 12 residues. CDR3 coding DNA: TGCGCCAGCAGAAAAGACAGGGAAGGCTACACCTTC. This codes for CASRKDREGYTF.

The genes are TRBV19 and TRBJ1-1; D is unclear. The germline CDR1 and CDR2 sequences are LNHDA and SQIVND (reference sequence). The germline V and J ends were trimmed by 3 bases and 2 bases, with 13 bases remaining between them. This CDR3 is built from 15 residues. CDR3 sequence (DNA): TGTGCCAGTAGTATGCCGGGAAGGGCCAACACTGAAGCTTTCTTT. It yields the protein CASSMPGRANTEAFF.

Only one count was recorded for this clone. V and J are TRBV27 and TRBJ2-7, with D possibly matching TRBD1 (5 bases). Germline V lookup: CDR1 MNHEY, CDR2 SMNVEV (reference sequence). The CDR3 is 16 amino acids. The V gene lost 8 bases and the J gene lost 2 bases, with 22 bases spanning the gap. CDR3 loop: CASPNPKDKSTYEQYF. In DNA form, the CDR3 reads TGTGCCAGCCCAAACCCGAAGGACAAATCGACCTACGAGCAGTACTTC.

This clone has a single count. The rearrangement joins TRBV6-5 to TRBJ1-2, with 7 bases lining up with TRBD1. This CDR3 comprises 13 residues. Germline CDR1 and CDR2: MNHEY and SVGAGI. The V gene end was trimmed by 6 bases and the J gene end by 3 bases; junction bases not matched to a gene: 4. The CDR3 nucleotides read TGTGCCAGCAGAACCGGGACAGACTATGGCTACACCTTC. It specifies CASRTGTDYGYTF.

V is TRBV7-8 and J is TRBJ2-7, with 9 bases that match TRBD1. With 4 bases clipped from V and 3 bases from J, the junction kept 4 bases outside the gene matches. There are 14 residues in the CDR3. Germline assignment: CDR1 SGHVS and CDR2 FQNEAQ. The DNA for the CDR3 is TGTGCCAGCAGCTCGACAGGGGGGCTCTACGAGCAGTACTTC. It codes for CASSSTGGLYEQYF.

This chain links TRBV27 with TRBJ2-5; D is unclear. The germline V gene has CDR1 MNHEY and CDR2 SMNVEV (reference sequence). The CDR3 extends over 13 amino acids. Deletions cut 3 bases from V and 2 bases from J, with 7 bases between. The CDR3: CASSFRPQETQYF. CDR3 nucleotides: TGTGCCAGCAGTTTTCGACCTCAAGAGACCCAGTACTTC.

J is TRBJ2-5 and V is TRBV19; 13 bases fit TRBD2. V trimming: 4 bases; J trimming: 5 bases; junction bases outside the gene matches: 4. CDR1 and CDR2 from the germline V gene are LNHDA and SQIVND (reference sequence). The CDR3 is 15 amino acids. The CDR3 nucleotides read TGTGCCAGTAGTAGTCAGACTAGCGGGGGGGAGACCCAGTACTTC. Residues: CASSSQTSGGETQYF.

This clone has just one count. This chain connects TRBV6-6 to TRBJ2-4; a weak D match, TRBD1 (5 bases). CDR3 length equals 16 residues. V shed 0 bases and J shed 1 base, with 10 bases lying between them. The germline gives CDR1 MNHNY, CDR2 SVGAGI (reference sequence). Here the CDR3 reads CASSYSGDMAKNIQYF. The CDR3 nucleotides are TGTGCCAGCAGTTACTCAGGGGATATGGCCAAAAACATTCAGTACTTC.

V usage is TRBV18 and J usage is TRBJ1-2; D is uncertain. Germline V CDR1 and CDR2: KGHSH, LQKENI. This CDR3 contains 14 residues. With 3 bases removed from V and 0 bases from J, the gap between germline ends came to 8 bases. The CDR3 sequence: CASSPEGANYGYTF. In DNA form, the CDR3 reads TGTGCCAGCTCACCTGAGGGAGCTAACTATGGCTACACCTTC.

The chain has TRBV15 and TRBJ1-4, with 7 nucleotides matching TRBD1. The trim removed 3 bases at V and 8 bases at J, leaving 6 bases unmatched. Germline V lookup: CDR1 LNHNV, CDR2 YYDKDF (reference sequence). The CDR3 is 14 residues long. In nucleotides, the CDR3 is TGTGCCACCAGCAGGAGACAGGGTGGCGAAAAACTGTTTTTT. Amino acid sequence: CATSRRQGGEKLFF.

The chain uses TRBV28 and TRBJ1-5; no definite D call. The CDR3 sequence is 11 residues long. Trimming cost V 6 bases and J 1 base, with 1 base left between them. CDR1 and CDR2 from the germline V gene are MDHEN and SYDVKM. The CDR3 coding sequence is TGTGCCAGCAGGAGCAATCAGCCCCAGCATTTT. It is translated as CASRSNQPQHF.

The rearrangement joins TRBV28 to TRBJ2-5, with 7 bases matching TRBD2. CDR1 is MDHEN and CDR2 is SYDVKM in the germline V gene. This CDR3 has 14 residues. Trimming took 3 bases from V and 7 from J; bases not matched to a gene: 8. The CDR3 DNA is TGTGCCAGCAGTTTGAACGCGGGGGTCGCGACCCAGTACTTC. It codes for CASSLNAGVATQYF.

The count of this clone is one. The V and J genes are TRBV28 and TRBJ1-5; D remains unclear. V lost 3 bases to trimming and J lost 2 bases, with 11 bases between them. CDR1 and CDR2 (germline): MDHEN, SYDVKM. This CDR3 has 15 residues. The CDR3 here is CASSFPTAGNQPQHF. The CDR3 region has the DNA TGTGCCAGCAGTTTCCCGACGGCCGGCAATCAGCCCCAGCATTTT.

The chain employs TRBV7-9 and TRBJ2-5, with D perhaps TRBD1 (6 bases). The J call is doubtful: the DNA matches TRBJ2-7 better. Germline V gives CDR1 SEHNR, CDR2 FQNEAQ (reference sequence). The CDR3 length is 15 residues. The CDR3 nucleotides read TGTGCCAGCAGCGGTTGGGGGACATCGTCCTACGAGCAGTACTTC. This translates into CASSGWGTSSYEQYF.

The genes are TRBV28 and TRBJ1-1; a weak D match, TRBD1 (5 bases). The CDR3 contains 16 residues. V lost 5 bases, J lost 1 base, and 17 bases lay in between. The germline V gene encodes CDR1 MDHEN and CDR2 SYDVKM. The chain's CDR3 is CASSPPPGGGNTEAFF. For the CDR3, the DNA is TGTGCCAGCAGTCCCCCCCCCGGGGGGGGGAACACTGAAGCTTTCTTT.

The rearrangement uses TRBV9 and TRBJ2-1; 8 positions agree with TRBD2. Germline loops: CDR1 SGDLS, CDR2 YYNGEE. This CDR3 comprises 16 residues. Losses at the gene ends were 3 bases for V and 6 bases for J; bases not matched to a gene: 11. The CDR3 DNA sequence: TGTGCCAGCAGCGCCAACCCATCTAGCGGGTTCAATGAGCAGTTCTTC. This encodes CASSANPSSGFNEQFF.

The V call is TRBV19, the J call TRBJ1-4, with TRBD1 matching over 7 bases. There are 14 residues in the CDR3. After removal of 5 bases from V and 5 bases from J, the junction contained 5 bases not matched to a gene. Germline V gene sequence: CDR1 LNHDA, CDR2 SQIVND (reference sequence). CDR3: CASSPTGRNEKLFF. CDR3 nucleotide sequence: TGTGCCAGTAGTCCGACAGGGCGGAATGAAAAACTGTTTTTT.

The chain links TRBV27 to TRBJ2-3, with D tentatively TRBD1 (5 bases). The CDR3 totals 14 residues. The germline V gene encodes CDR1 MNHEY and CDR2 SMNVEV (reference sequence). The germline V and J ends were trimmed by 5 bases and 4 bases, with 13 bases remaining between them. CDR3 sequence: CASSKHQGADTQYF. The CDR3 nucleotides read TGTGCCAGCAGTAAACACCAGGGTGCAGATACGCAGTATTTT.

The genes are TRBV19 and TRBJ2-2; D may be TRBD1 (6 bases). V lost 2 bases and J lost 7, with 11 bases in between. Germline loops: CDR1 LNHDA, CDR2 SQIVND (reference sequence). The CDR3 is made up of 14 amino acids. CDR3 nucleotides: TGTGCCAGTAGTATACAACAGGGTTACGGGGAGCTGTTTTTT. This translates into CASSIQQGYGELFF. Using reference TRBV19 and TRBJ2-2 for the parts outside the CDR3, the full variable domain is DGGITQSPKYLFRKEGQNVTLSCEQNLNHDAMYWYRQDPGQGLRLIYYSQIVNDFQKGDIAEGYSVSREKKESFPLTVTSAQKNPTAFYLCASSIQQGYGELFFGEGSRLTVL.

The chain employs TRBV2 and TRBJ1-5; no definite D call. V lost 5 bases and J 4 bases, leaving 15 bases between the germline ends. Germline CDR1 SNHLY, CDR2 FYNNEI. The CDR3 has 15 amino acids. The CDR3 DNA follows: TGTGCCAGCAGTTACACCGGGAGCTTGAATCAGCCCCAGCATTTT. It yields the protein CASSYTGSLNQPQHF.

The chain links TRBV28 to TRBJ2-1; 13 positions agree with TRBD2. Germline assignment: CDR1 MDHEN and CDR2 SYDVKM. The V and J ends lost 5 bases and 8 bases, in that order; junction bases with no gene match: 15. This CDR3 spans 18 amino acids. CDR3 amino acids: CASSTRTSGGPSLYEQFF. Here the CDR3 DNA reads TGTGCCAGCAGTACGCGGACTAGCGGGGGTCCATCTCTGTATGAGCAGTTCTTC.

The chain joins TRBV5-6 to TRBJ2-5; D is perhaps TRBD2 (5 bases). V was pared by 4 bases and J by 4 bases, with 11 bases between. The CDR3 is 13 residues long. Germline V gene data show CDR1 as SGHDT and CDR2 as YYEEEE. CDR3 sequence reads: CASSQRRRETQYF. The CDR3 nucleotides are TGTGCCAGCAGCCAAAGGAGGAGAGAGACCCAGTACTTC.

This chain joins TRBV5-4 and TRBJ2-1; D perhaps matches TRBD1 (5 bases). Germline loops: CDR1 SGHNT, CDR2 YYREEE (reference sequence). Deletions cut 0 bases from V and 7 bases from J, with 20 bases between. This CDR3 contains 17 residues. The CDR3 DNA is TGTGCCAGCAGCTTGGTCGGTTACTCACAGGTAGTTAATGAGCAGTTCTTC. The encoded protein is CASSLVGYSQVVNEQFF.

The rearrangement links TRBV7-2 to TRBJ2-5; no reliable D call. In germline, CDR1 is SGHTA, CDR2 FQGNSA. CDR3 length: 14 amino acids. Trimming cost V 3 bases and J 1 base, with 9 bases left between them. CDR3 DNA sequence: TGTGCCAGCAGCTTCGCGACCGCCCAAGAGACCCAGTACTTC. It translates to CASSFATAQETQYF.

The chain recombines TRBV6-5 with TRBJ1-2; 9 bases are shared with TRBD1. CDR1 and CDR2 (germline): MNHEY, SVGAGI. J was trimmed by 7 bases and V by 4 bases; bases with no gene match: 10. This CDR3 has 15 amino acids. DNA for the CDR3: TGTGCCAGCAGTTCGAACAGGGGGCAGTTCTCTGGCTACACCTTC. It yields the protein CASSSNRGQFSGYTF.